This T cell receptor (beta chain) was sequenced during a study of cytomegalovirus exposure and HLA in healthy donors. Study conclusions and caveats: TCR clusters originating in the first cohort tended to co-occur in the 100 to 150 validation repertoires, according to a later analysis.

The length of the CDR3 is 13 residues. V was clipped by 2 bases and J by 6 bases, with 12 bases between them. The germline CDR1 and CDR2 sequences are SGHDT and YYEEEE. The repertoire was sequenced with immunoSEQ multiplex PCR; TCRdb's copy has only in-frame clones and lacks some. The profile shows some 86,000 clones, over 85% of them singletons. Worth noting for this clone: What it binds is unknown.

The chain recombines TRBV5-6 with TRBJ2-7; possible D gene TRBD2, 7 bases. This sequence originates from a woman aged 30 to 39 in good health and CMV-seronegative. Input material: PBMCs. Here the CDR3 reads CASSFSGGAEQYF. The CDR3 DNA reads TGTGCCAGCAGCTTCTCTGGGGGGGCCGAGCAGTACTTC. The entire variable domain, with the rest obtained from reference TRBV5-6 and TRBJ2-7, is as follows: DAGVTQSPTHLIKTRGQQVTLRCSPKSGHDTVSWYQQALGQGPQFIFQYYEEEERQRGNFPDRFSGHQFPNYSSELNVNALLLGDSALYLCASSFSGGAEQYFGPGTRLTVT.